This is a list of T cell receptor beta chains from one sample in a study of molecular identifiers for immune sequencing clone quantification. MiXCR was run by TCRdb on the PCR reads, yielding one entry per CDR3 protein. Among 90,000 or so distinct CDR3 sequences listed, around 23% were seen once. Sequencing was carried out using naive CD8+ T cells from blood, with Jurkat cell RNA spiked in. Receptors originate from a human donor in good health. Some libraries in this study had Jurkat cell RNA spiked in. The CDR3 runs from the conserved cysteine through the conserved F or W. The D gene is left open where the match is weak. Not every row has a clone size; where given, it reads once, few, many or a size class.

J	size	V	D	CDR3	DNA
TRBJ2-3	many	TRBV29-1	.	CSVEDSDTDTQYF	TGCAGCGTTGAAGATAGCGACACAGATACGCAGTATTTT
TRBJ1-2	once	TRBV4-1	.	CASSQGRGDYGYTF	TGCGCCAGCAGCCAAGGACGCGGGGACTATGGCTACACCTTC
TRBJ2-1	many	TRBV24-1	TRBD2	CATRTSGRASEQFF	TGTGCCACCCGGACTAGCGGGAGGGCCAGTGAGCAGTTCTTC
TRBJ2-1	.	TRBV28	.	CASSLGQPNEQFF	TGTGCCAGCAGTTTAGGACAGCCCAATGAGCAGTTCTTC
TRBJ2-1	.	TRBV7-9	.	CASSPGVQGFYNEQFF	TGTGCCAGCAGCCCGGGGGTACAGGGGTTTTACAATGAGCAGTTCTTC
TRBJ2-7	many	TRBV28	TRBD2	CASSRLALEQYF	TGTGCCAGCAGTAGACTAGCGCTCGAGCAGTACTTC
TRBJ2-1	few	TRBV14	TRBD2	CASSQGLATYNEQFF	TGTGCCAGCAGCCAAGGACTAGCGACCTACAATGAGCAGTTCTTC
TRBJ2-3	few	TRBV27	TRBD2	CAGSLLAGTDTQYF	TGTGCCGGCAGTTTACTAGCGGGCACAGATACGCAGTATTTT
TRBJ2-3	few	TRBV6-2/TRBV6-3	TRBD2	CASSYPGLAEYTQYF	TGTGCCAGCAGTTACCCGGGACTAGCGGAATATACGCAGTATTTT
TRBJ2-7	few	TRBV6-5	.	CASSVTVHTVYEQYF	TGTGCCAGCAGTGTTACCGTGCATACGGTTTACGAGCAGTACTTC
TRBJ2-3	.	TRBV2	TRBD1	CASNRDREVTSTGTQYF	TGTGCCAGCAATAGGGACAGGGAGGTAACTAGCACAGGTACGCAGTATTTT
TRBJ2-2	few	TRBV29-1	.	CSVAGSIMNTGELFF	TGCAGCGTTGCGGGATCAATTATGAACACCGGGGAGCTGTTTTTT
TRBJ2-6	many	TRBV4-3	TRBD1	CASSQVWAGGSGANVLTF	TGCGCCAGCAGCCAAGTCTGGGCAGGGGGCTCTGGGGCCAACGTCCTGACTTTC
TRBJ2-7	.	TRBV6-6	.	CASSYSSGAAYEQYF	TGTGCCAGCAGTTACTCTAGCGGTGCAGCCTACGAGCAGTACTTC
TRBJ2-7	.	TRBV12-3/TRBV12-4	.	CASSFHPGPLDEQYF	TGTGCCAGCAGCTTCCACCCTGGGCCGCTCGACGAGCAGTACTTC
TRBJ2-1	few	TRBV24-1	TRBD2	CATTSGDYNEQFF	TGTGCGACAACTAGCGGGGACTACAATGAGCAGTTCTTC
TRBJ2-7	many	TRBV7-2	TRBD1	CASSLARTGGDEQYF	TGTGCCAGCAGCTTAGCCCGGACAGGGGGCGACGAGCAGTACTTC
TRBJ2-5	.	TRBV19	.	CASSITGGVDTQYF	TGTGCCAGTAGTATCACGGGTGGAGTTGATACCCAGTACTTC
TRBJ2-7	many	TRBV27	.	CASSPQNRDPYEQYF	TGTGCCAGCAGTCCGCAAAACAGGGACCCCTACGAGCAGTACTTC
TRBJ2-2	many	TRBV29-1	TRBD1	CSVVTGTGFTGELFF	TGCAGCGTGGTCACCGGGACAGGCTTTACCGGGGAGCTGTTTTTT
TRBJ2-3	many	TRBV12-3/TRBV12-4	TRBD1	CASNPTGVTDTQYF	TGTGCCAGCAACCCAACAGGGGTCACAGATACGCAGTATTTT
TRBJ2-1	many	TRBV4-3	.	CASSQEFWGAYNEQFF	TGCGCCAGCAGCCAAGAGTTCTGGGGGGCCTACAATGAGCAGTTCTTC
TRBJ2-3	many	TRBV5-6	TRBD1	CASSEDRGLKTDTQYF	TGTGCCAGCAGCGAGGACAGGGGGCTCAAGACAGATACGCAGTATTTT
TRBJ1-5	many	TRBV28	TRBD1	CASSRTGLGNQPQHF	TGTGCCAGCAGCCGGACAGGGCTAGGCAATCAGCCCCAGCATTTT
TRBJ2-5	.	TRBV4-1	.	CASSQEPGDFGETQYF	TGCGCCAGCAGCCAAGAGCCAGGGGATTTCGGAGAGACCCAGTACTTC
TRBJ2-7	few	TRBV7-2	.	CASSWGASYEQYF	TGTGCCAGCAGCTGGGGAGCCTCCTACGAGCAGTACTTC
TRBJ1-5	.	TRBV21-1	.	CASSKGRGDNQPQHF	TGTGCCAGCAGCAAAGGCAGGGGAGACAATCAGCCCCAGCATTTT
TRBJ2-1	.	TRBV19	TRBD2	CASSIAGGSYNEQFF	TGTGCCAGTAGTATAGCGGGAGGCTCCTACAATGAGCAGTTCTTC
TRBJ1-2	many	TRBV7-2	.	CASSLAEGPPDYGYTF	TGTGCCAGCAGCTTAGCAGAGGGGCCCCCCGACTATGGCTACACCTTC